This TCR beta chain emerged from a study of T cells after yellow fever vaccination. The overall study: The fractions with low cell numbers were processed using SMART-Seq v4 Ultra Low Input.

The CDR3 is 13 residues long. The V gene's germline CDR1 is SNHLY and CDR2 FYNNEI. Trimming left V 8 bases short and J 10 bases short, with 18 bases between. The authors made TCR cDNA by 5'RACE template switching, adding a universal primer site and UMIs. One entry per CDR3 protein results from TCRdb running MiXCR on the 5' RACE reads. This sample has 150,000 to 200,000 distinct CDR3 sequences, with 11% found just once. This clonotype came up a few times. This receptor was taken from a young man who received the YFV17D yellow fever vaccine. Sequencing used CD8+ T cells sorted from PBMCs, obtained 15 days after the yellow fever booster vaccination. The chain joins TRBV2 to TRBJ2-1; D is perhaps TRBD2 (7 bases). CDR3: CASASRGAGEQFF. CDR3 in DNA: TGTGCCAGCGCGTCACGGGGGGCTGGGGAGCAGTTCTTC. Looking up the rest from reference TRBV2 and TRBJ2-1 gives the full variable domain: EPEVTQTPSHQVTQMGQEVILRCVPISNHLYFYWYRQILGQKVEFLVSFYNNEISEKSEIFDDQFSVERPDGSNFTLKIRSTKLEDSAMYFCASASRGAGEQFFGPGTRLTVL.